These 5 T cell receptor beta chains share one sample of origin, sequenced in a study of blood T cell repertoires in COVID-19. The table came from immunoSEQ multiplex PCR; TCRdb's copy has only in-frame clones and leaves some out. This sample has around 190,000 clones; 88% occur once, and the top ten carry approximately 9%. Sequencing was done on a sample of PBMCs or T cells enriched from blood (not recorded which). These receptor sequences come from a woman aged 18 to 35 who had recovered from COVID-19.

The chain links TRBV9 to TRBJ1-3; D is unclear. Trimming pared 4 bases from V and 0 bases from J, leaving 11 bases between. This CDR3 comprises 15 residues. CDR1 and CDR2 from the germline V gene are SGDLS and YYNGEE. CDR3 protein: CASSPGRVSGNTIYF. CDR3 DNA sequence: TGTGCCAGCAGCCCTGGGCGGGTCTCTGGAAACACCATATATTTT.

This clone was recorded once. This sequence joins TRBV7-2 and TRBJ2-5; possibly TRBD2 for D (6 bases). The CDR3 runs 14 residues. The V gene's germline CDR1 is SGHTA and CDR2 FQGNSA. Trimming removed 3 bases at V and 5 bases at J, with 13 bases between. For the CDR3, the DNA is TGTGCCAGCAGCTTTCAACTAGCCGGCGAGACCCAGTACTTC. Encoded protein: CASSFQLAGETQYF.

By share, this clone ranks as medium-sized. The chain carries TRBV6-4 and TRBJ1-2, with unresolved D. The V end lost 2 bases, the J end lost 6 bases, and 10 bases lay between the germline ends. The CDR3 extends over 13 amino acids. Per the germline V gene, CDR1 is MRHNA and CDR2 is SNTAGT. The CDR3 DNA follows: TGTGCCAGCAGTGACAGCCCTTCGGATGGCTACACCTTC. Its translation: CASSDSPSDGYTF.

J is TRBJ2-7 and V is TRBV30; 7 bases map to TRBD1. Germline V gives CDR1 GTSNPN, CDR2 SVGIG (reference sequence). This CDR3 region has 11 residues. V lost 0 bases and J lost 12; bases outside the gene matches: 5. Written as DNA, the CDR3 is TGTGCCTGGAGTGTAGGGGGCCCCTGGTACTTC. It yields the protein CAWSVGGPWYF.

The chain recombines TRBV4-3 with TRBJ1-1, with 10 bases lining up with TRBD1. V lost 1 base to trimming and J lost 8 bases; unmatched junction nucleotides: 13. The CDR3 is 17 residues long. Per the germline V gene, CDR1 is LGHNA and CDR2 is YSLEER. The CDR3: CASSQGVKTGGGTEAFF. Here the CDR3 DNA reads TGCGCCAGCAGCCAAGGCGTTAAGACAGGGGGCGGTACCGAAGCTTTCTTT.